Below are 11 T cell receptor beta chains sequenced from a single sample in a study of Tregs in tolerant kidney transplant recipients. Some clones are missing from TCRdb's copy, which holds only in-frame ones; the method was immunoSEQ multiplex PCR. The sample yields under 300,000 clones, around 81% seen once. Sample: CD4+ T cells from blood. Receptors originate from a human donor in good health.

The chain links TRBV6-5 to TRBJ1-4; D might be TRBD1 (6 bases). V dropped 6 bases and J dropped 7 bases, with 6 bases sitting between them. Germline V gene lookup returns CDR1 MNHEY and CDR2 SVGAGI. The CDR3 runs to 11 residues. CDR3 sequence reads: CASSRGEKLFF. The CDR3 bases are TGTGCCAGCAGCAGGGGTGAAAAACTGTTTTTT.

The chain recombines TRBV5-1 with TRBJ1-1; 10 bases are shared with TRBD1. This CDR3 region has 15 residues. The V and J ends lost 4 bases and 4 bases, in that order; junction bases with no gene match: 7. The V gene's germline CDR1 is SGHRS and CDR2 YFSETQ. DNA of the CDR3: TGCGCCAGCAGCGCCTCCGGGACAGGGGTCACTGAAGCTTTCTTT. This translates into CASSASGTGVTEAFF.

This chain connects TRBV7-6 to TRBJ2-2; D assignment may be TRBD1 or TRBD2 (5 bases each). V was shortened by 2 bases and J by 1 base, with 14 bases between the two germline ends. Germline CDR1 SGHVS, CDR2 FNYEAQ. The CDR3 contains 17 residues. In DNA, the CDR3 is TGTGCCAGCAGCTTACCACCGGGACGCCAGAACACCGGGGAGCTGTTTTTT. Its protein product is CASSLPPGRQNTGELFF.

The chain couples TRBV9 to TRBJ2-5; a possible D gene is TRBD2 (7 bases). The CDR3 is made up of 15 amino acids. V was pared by 2 bases and J by 4 bases, with 15 bases between. Germline CDR1 SGDLS, CDR2 YYNGEE. In nucleotides, the CDR3 is TGTGCCAGCAGCGTTGATCGGGGGGCTGGAGAGACCCAGTACTTC. Encoded protein: CASSVDRGAGETQYF. Drawing the rest from reference TRBV9 and TRBJ2-5, the complete variable domain is DSGVTQTPKHLITATGQRVTLRCSPRSGDLSVYWYQQSLDQGLQFLIQYYNGEERAKGNILERFSAQQFPDLHSELNLSSLELGDSALYFCASSVDRGAGETQYFGPGTRLLVL.

The J gene is TRBJ1-1, the V gene TRBV11-2; D unclear. V gave up 1 base and J gave up 3 bases, with 12 bases separating them. The CDR3 spans 15 residues. Germline V lookup: CDR1 SGHAT, CDR2 FQNNGV. The CDR3 loop reads CASSLVIRGDTEAFF. The CDR3 DNA reads TGTGCCAGCAGCTTAGTTATCCGTGGGGACACTGAAGCTTTCTTT. The complete variable domain, with remaining parts taken from reference TRBV11-2 and TRBJ1-1, reads EAGVAQSPRYKIIEKRQSVAFWCNPISGHATLYWYQQILGQGPKLLIQFQNNGVVDDSQLPKDRFSAERLKGVDSTLKIQPAKLEDSAVYLCASSLVIRGDTEAFFGQGTRLTVV.

The chain uses TRBV11-2 and TRBJ1-5, with TRBD1 identical over 7 bases. Per germline, CDR1 SGHAT and CDR2 FQNNGV. The CDR3 has 14 amino acids. After removal of 4 bases from V and 4 bases from J, the junction contained 4 bases not matched to a gene. The DNA for the CDR3 is TGTGCCAGCAGCTGGGGACAGATGAATCAGCCCCAGCATTTT. Protein: CASSWGQMNQPQHF.

V gene TRBV29-1 combines with J gene TRBJ2-7, with TRBD2 identical over 7 bases. The CDR3 covers 12 residues. With V trimmed by 5 bases and J by 2 bases, 3 bases remained unmatched. Looked up from germline, CDR1 is SQVTM and CDR2 is ANQGSEA. This chain's CDR3 is CSVSRGAYEQYF. CDR3 nucleotide sequence: TGCAGCGTTTCTCGGGGGGCCTACGAGCAGTACTTC.

The chain carries TRBV13 and TRBJ1-1; 7 bases agree with TRBD1. The CDR3 has 14 residues. The trim removed 0 bases at V and 6 bases at J, leaving 4 bases unmatched. The germline CDR1 and CDR2 sequences are PRHDT and FYEKMQ (reference sequence). The CDR3 is CASSLGRQGAEAFF. The CDR3 bases are TGTGCCAGCAGCTTAGGTAGACAGGGCGCTGAAGCTTTCTTT. Using reference TRBV13 and TRBJ1-1 for the parts outside the CDR3, the full variable domain is AAGVIQSPRHLIKEKRETATLKCYPIPRHDTVYWYQQGPGQDPQFLISFYEKMQSDKGSIPDRFSAQQFSDYHSELNMSSLELGDSALYFCASSLGRQGAEAFFGQGTRLTVV.

This chain links TRBV4-1 with TRBJ1-4, with 8 bases identical to TRBD1. CDR3 length: 17 residues. The V and J ends lost 0 bases and 3 bases, in that order; junction bases with no gene match: 6. CDR1 is MGHRA, CDR2 YSYEKL, per germline. CDR3 sequence (DNA): TGCGCCAGCAGCCAAGACCAGGGGGCGCGTTCTAATGAAAAACTGTTTTTT. This encodes CASSQDQGARSNEKLFF.

This clone was detected a few times. The chain is built from TRBV2 and TRBJ1-4; D call uncertain. V dropped 5 bases and J dropped 0 bases, with 7 bases sitting between them. CDR1 and CDR2 (germline): SNHLY, FYNNEI. CDR3 length: 14 amino acids. In DNA, the CDR3 is TGTGCCAGCAGTATCTCCTCAACTAATGAAAAACTGTTTTTT. Its translation is CASSISSTNEKLFF.

The chain is built from TRBV7-2 and TRBJ1-2, with TRBD1 as a possible D gene (6 bases). The CDR3 is 16 residues long. Trimming took off 1 base at V and 6 bases at J, with 18 bases between the two ends. Germline V lookup: CDR1 SGHTA, CDR2 FQGNSA. CDR3 sequence: CASSLEVGAGAHGYTF. CDR3 bases: TGTGCCAGCAGCTTAGAAGTGGGGGCAGGCGCTCATGGCTACACCTTC. Based on the CDR3 plus reference TRBV7-2 and TRBJ1-2, the full variable domain is GAGVSQSPSNKVTEKGKDVELRCDPISGHTALYWYRQSLGQGLEFLIYFQGNSAPDKSGLPSDRFSAERTGGSVSTLTIQRTQQEDSAVYLCASSLEVGAGAHGYTFGSGTRLTVV.